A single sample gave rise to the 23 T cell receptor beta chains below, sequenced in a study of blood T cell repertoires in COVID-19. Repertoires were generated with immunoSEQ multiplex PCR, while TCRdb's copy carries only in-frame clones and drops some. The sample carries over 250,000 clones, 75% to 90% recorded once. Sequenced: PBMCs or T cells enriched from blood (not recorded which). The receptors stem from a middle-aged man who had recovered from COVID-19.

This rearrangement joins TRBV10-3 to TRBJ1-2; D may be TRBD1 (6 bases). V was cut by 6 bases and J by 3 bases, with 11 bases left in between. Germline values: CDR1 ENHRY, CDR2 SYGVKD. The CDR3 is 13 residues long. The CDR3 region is CAISRDTDYGYTF. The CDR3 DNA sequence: TGTGCCATCAGCCGGGACACGGACTATGGCTACACCTTC.

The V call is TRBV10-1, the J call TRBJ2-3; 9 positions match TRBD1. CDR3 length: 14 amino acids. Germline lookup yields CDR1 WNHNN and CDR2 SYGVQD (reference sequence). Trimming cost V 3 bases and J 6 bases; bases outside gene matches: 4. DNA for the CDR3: TGCGCCAGCAGTGATAACAGGGGGCGGGATACGCAGTATTTT. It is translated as CASSDNRGRDTQYF.

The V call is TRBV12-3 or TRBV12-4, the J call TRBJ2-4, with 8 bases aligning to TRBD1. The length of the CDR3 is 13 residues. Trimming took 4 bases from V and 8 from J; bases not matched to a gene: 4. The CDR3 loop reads CASSSGQGHIQYF. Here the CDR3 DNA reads TGTGCCAGCAGTTCCGGACAGGGTCACATTCAGTACTTC.

The CDR3 protein is CSVVRTDGTGANVLTF. The CDR3 coding sequence is TGCAGCGTTGTGAGGACAGACGGGACTGGGGCCAACGTCCTGACTTTC. The chain carries TRBV29-1 and TRBJ2-6; tentatively, D is TRBD1 (6 bases). The V end lost 4 bases, the J end lost 2 bases, and 15 bases lay between the germline ends. In germline, CDR1 is SQVTM, CDR2 ANQGSEA. This CDR3 is built from 16 residues.

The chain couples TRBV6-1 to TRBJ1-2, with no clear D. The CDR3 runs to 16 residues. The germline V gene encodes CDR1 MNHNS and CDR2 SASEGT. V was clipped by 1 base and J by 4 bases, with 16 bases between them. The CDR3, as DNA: TGTGCCAGCAGTGAAGATTTGACTGTACGGATCTATGGCTACACCTTC. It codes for CASSEDLTVRIYGYTF.

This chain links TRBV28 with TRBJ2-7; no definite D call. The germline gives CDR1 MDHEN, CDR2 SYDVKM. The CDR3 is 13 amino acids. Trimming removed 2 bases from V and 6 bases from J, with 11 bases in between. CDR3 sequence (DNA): TGTGCCAGCAGTTTAATACAGTTGCCCGAGCAGTACTTC. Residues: CASSLIQLPEQYF.

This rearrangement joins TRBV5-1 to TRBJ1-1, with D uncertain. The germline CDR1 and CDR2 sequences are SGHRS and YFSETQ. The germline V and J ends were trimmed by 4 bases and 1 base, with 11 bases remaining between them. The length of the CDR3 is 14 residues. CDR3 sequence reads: CASSLSTANTEAFF. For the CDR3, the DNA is TGCGCCAGCAGCCTGTCAACAGCGAACACTGAAGCTTTCTTT.

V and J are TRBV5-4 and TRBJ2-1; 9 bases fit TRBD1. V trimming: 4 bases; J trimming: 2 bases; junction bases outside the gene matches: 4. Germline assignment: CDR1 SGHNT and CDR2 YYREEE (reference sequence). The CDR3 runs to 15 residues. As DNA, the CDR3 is TGTGCCAGCAGCCGGGGACAGGGAACCTACAATGAGCAGTTCTTC. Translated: CASSRGQGTYNEQFF.

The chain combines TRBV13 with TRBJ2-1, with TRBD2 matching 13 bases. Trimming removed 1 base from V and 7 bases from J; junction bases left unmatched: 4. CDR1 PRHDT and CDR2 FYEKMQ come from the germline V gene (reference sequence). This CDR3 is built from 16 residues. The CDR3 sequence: CASSLAGTSGTNEQFF. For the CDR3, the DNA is TGTGCCAGCAGCTTAGCCGGGACTAGCGGGACAAATGAGCAGTTCTTC.

The CDR3 here is CASSGGQFYEQYF. The DNA for the CDR3 is TGTGCCAGCAGCGGGGGACAGTTTTACGAGCAGTACTTC. This sequence joins TRBV6-6 and TRBJ2-7, with TRBD1 as a possible D gene (7 bases). Germline assignment: CDR1 MNHNY and CDR2 SVGAGI (reference sequence). CDR3 length equals 13 residues. Trimming pared 6 bases from V and 4 bases from J, leaving 13 bases between.

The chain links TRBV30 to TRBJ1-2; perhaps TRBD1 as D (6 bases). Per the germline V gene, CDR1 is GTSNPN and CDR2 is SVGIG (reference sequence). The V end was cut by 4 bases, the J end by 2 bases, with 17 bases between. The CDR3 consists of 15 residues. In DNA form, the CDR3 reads TGTGCCTGGACGCTGGGACACGCGGAGAACTATGGCTACACCTTC. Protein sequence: CAWTLGHAENYGYTF.

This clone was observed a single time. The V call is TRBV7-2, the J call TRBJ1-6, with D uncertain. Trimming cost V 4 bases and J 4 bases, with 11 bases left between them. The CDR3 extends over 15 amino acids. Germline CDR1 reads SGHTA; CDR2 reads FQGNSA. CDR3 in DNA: TGTGCCAGCAGCTCCCCGAGAGCGTATAATTCACCCCTCCACTTT. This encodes CASSSPRAYNSPLHF.

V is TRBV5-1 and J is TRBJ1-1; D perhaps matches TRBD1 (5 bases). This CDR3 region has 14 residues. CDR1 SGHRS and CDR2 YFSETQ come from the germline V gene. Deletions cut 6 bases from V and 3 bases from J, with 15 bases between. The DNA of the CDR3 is TGCGCCAGCACCAAAACGGGGGGTTACACTGAAGCTTTCTTT. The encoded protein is CASTKTGGYTEAFF.

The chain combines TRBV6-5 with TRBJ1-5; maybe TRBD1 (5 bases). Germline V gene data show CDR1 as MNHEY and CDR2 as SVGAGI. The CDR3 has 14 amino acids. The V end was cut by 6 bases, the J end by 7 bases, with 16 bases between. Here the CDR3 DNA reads TGTGCCAGCAGGCTATCATCCGGGGGGCAGCCCCAGCATTTT. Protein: CASRLSSGGQPQHF.

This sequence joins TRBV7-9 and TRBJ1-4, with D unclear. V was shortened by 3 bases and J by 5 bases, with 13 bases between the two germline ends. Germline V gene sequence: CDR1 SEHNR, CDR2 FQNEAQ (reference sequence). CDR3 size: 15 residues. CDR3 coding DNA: TGTGCCAGCAGCTTTATCCAGGCTGAAAATGAAAAACTGTTTTTT. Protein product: CASSFIQAENEKLFF.

As DNA, the CDR3 is TGCGCCAGCAGTGAGTTTGTAGCGGGAGTAGACGAGCAGTACTTC. It codes for CASSEFVAGVDEQYF. The chain employs TRBV10-2 and TRBJ2-7; 9 bases line up with TRBD2. CDR1 WSHSY and CDR2 SAAADI come from the germline V gene. The CDR3 is 15 residues long. The J segment lost 5 bases and the V segment lost 1 base, leaving 6 bases of the junction unmatched.

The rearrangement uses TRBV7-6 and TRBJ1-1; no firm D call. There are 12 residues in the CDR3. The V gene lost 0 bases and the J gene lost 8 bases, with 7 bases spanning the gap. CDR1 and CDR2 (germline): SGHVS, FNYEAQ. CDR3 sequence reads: CASSLARGEAFF. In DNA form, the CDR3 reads TGTGCCAGCAGCTTAGCGAGAGGGGAAGCTTTCTTT.

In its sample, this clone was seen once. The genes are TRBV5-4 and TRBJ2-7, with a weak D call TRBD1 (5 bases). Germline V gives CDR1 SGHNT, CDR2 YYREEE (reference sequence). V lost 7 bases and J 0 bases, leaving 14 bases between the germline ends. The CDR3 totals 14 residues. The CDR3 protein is CASRRSGISYEQYF. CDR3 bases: TGTGCCAGCCGACGCTCAGGGATCTCCTACGAGCAGTACTTC.

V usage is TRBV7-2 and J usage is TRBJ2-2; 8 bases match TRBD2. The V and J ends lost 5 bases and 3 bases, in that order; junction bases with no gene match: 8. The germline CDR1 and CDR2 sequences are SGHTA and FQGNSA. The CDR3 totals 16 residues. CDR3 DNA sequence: TGTGCCAGCAGCAGTAAGCGGGGGTACGACACCGGGGAGCTGTTTTTT. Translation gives CASSSKRGYDTGELFF. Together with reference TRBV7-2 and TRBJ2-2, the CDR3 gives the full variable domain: GAGVSQSPSNKVTEKGKDVELRCDPISGHTALYWYRQSLGQGLEFLIYFQGNSAPDKSGLPSDRFSAERTGGSVSTLTIQRTQQEDSAVYLCASSSKRGYDTGELFFGEGSRLTVL.

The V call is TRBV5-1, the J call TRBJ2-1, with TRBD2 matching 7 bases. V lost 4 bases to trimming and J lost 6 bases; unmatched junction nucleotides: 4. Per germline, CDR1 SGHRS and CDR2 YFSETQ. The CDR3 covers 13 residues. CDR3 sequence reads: CASSPGGPNEQFF. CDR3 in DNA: TGCGCCAGCAGCCCGGGAGGCCCCAATGAGCAGTTCTTC. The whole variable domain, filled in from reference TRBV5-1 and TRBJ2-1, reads KAGVTQTPRYLIKTRGQQVTLSCSPISGHRSVSWYQQTPGQGLQFLFEYFSETQRNKGNFPGRFSGRQFSNSRSEMNVSTLELGDSALYLCASSPGGPNEQFFGPGTRLTVL.

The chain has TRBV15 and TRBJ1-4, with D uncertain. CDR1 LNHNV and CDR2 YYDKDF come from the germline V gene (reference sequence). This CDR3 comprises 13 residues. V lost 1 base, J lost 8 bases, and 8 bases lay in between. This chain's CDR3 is CATSRGSQEKLFF. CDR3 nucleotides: TGTGCCACCAGCAGAGGTTCTCAGGAAAAACTGTTTTTT.

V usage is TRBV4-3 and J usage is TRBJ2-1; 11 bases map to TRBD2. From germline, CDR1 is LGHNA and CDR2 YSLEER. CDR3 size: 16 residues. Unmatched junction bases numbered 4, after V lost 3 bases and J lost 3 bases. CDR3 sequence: CASSQTLAGVYNEQFF. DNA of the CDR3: TGCGCCAGCAGCCAGACACTAGCGGGAGTCTACAATGAGCAGTTCTTC.

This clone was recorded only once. The CDR3 reads CASSSGTGRNTEAFF. The CDR3, as DNA: TGTGCCAGCAGCTCCGGGACAGGGCGGAACACTGAAGCTTTCTTT. The gene calls are TRBV11-3 and TRBJ1-1, with TRBD1 matching over 9 bases. Looked up from germline, CDR1 is SGHNT and CDR2 is YENEEA. The CDR3 runs to 15 residues. V shed 4 bases, J shed 1 base, and the junction held 4 bases outside the gene matches. Drawing the rest from reference TRBV11-3 and TRBJ1-1, the complete variable domain is EAGVVQSPRYKIIEKKQPVAFWCNPISGHNTLYWYLQNLGQGPELLIRYENEEAVDDSQLPKDRFSAERLKGVDSTLKIQPAELGDSAVYLCASSSGTGRNTEAFFGQGTRLTVV.